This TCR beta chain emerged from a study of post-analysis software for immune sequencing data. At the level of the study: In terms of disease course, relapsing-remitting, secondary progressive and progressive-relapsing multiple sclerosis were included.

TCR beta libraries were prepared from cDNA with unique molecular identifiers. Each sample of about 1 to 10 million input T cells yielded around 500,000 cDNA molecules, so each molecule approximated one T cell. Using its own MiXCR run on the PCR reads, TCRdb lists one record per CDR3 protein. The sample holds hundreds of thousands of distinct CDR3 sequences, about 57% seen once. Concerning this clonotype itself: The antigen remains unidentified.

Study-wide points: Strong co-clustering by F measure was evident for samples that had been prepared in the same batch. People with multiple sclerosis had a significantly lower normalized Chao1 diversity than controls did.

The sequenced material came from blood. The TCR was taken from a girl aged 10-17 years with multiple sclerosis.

The CDR3 DNA is TGTGCCAGCAGCTTAGCGTTACACAGGACGAGACTCCAAGAGACCCAGTACTTC. It translates to CASSLALHRTRLQETQYF. The rearrangement uses TRBV7-2 and TRBJ2-5; D may be TRBD1 (5 bases). Germline loops: CDR1 SGHTA, CDR2 FQGNSA. V was shortened by 0 bases and J by 1 base, with 18 bases between the two germline ends. There are 18 residues in the CDR3.